The 18 T cell receptor beta chains reported below all come from one sample, sequenced in a study of blood T cell repertoires in COVID-19. Repertoires were generated with immunoSEQ multiplex PCR, while TCRdb's copy carries only in-frame clones and drops some. Of around 500,000 clones in the sample, 70% to 90% were seen once. The specimen was peripheral blood. The source of these receptors is a human donor in a cohort sampled during active COVID-19.

The chain combines TRBV9 with TRBJ1-2; TRBD1 might be the D (6 bases). CDR3 length equals 17 residues. V lost 0 bases and J 6 bases, leaving 21 bases between the germline ends. Looked up from germline, CDR1 is SGDLS and CDR2 is YYNGEE. The CDR3: CASSVDPDRSAPDGYTF. The CDR3 nucleotides read TGTGCCAGCAGCGTAGATCCGGACAGAAGTGCGCCTGATGGCTACACCTTC.

The genes are TRBV24-1 and TRBJ1-2; 7 bases are shared with TRBD1. This CDR3 spans 15 amino acids. J gave up 0 bases and V 7 bases, and 7 bases lay outside the gene matches. Germline V lookup: CDR1 KGHDR, CDR2 SFDVKD. The CDR3 loop is CATRTDGTANYGYTF. For the CDR3, the DNA is TGTGCCACCAGGACCGATGGGACAGCTAACTATGGCTACACCTTC.

Turning to this clone: One junction end does not reproduce the germline sequence, and a read error may be involved. The gene calls are TRBV6-5 and TRBJ2-7; possible D gene TRBD1, 6 bases. This CDR3 is built from 16 residues. CDR1 MNHEY and CDR2 SVGAGI come from the germline V gene. The CDR3 nucleotides are TGTGCCAGCAATTACTGGGACACCCCTAGCTCCTACGAGCAGTACTTC. Encoded protein: CASNYWDTPSSYEQYF.

The chain combines TRBV3-1 (or the pseudogene TRBV3-2) with TRBJ2-7, with D possibly matching TRBD2 (5 bases). This CDR3 contains 14 residues. V dropped 2 bases and J dropped 3 bases, with 11 bases sitting between them. Per germline, CDR1 LGHDT and CDR2 YNNKEL (reference sequence). CDR3 nucleotides: TGTGCCAGCAGCCAATGGACTGACAACTACGAGCAGTACTTC. Its translation is CASSQWTDNYEQYF.

The gene calls are TRBV9 and TRBJ2-5; no definite D call. CDR3 length: 14 amino acids. V was pared by 4 bases and J by 1 base, with 11 bases between. CDR1 and CDR2 from the germline V gene are SGDLS and YYNGEE. CDR3 nucleotides: TGTGCCAGCAGCTTGGGTTGGGCCCAAGAGACCCAGTACTTC. As protein: CASSLGWAQETQYF.

Here the CDR3 DNA reads TGTGCCAGCTCACCGGGGACAGGGGTTTTTAATCAGCCCCAGCATTTT. Translating it yields CASSPGTGVFNQPQHF. This chain connects TRBV18 to TRBJ1-5; 10 bases map to TRBD1. The V segment lost 3 bases and the J segment 4 bases; nucleotides outside the gene matches: 6. CDR3 length equals 16 residues. The germline V gene has CDR1 KGHSH and CDR2 LQKENI.

This CDR3 is CSVGAGGSYTF. The CDR3 nucleotides read TGCAGCGTTGGGGCAGGGGGGAGCTACACCTTC. V and J are TRBV29-1 and TRBJ1-2; 7 bases map to TRBD1. The CDR3 contains 11 residues. Germline values: CDR1 SQVTM, CDR2 ANQGSEA. With V trimmed by 4 bases and J by 9 bases, 5 bases remained unmatched.

The chain has TRBV27 and TRBJ2-7, with 11 bases that match TRBD2. Germline CDR1 and CDR2: MNHEY and SMNVEV (reference sequence). This CDR3 contains 14 residues. V gave up 4 bases and J gave up 9 bases; unmatched junction bases: 8. The DNA of the CDR3 is TGTGCCAGCAGTTCAAGACTAGCGGGAACTGCGCAGTACTTC. Protein: CASSSRLAGTAQYF.

The gene calls are TRBV27 and TRBJ2-1; 7 positions agree with TRBD2. The CDR3 has 17 residues. The germline V gene has CDR1 MNHEY and CDR2 SMNVEV (reference sequence). The V gene end was trimmed by 5 bases and the J gene end by 0 bases; junction bases not matched to a gene: 10. The CDR3 loop reads CASSMSPGRTSYNEQFF. The CDR3 DNA is TGTGCCAGCAGTATGTCTCCCGGGAGGACCTCCTACAATGAGCAGTTCTTC.

The genes are TRBV27 and TRBJ2-7, with 7 bases fitting TRBD1. Trimming at V came to 5 bases and at J to 1 base, leaving 5 bases not matched to a gene. In germline, CDR1 is MNHEY, CDR2 SMNVEV (reference sequence). The CDR3 is 14 amino acids. The CDR3 nucleotides are TGTGCCAGCAGTCCGCGACAGGGATCCTACGAGCAGTACTTC. Translating it yields CASSPRQGSYEQYF.

The genes are TRBV19 and TRBJ1-1, with D unresolved. The V end lost 5 bases, the J end lost 0 bases, and 7 bases lay between the germline ends. The V gene's germline CDR1 is LNHDA and CDR2 SQIVND (reference sequence). CDR3 length: 13 amino acids. The chain's CDR3 is CASSSTVNTEAFF. CDR3 DNA sequence: TGTGCCAGTAGTTCGACTGTGAACACTGAAGCTTTCTTT.

This chain links TRBV19 with TRBJ1-1; D unresolved. This CDR3 contains 13 residues. V was clipped by 3 bases and J by 2 bases, with 7 bases between them. From germline, CDR1 is LNHDA and CDR2 SQIVND (reference sequence). Written as DNA, the CDR3 is TGTGCCAGTAGTATGAACAGCAACACTGAAGCTTTCTTT. As protein: CASSMNSNTEAFF.

The chain joins TRBV28 to TRBJ2-7; 10 nucleotides line up with TRBD1. Germline V CDR1 and CDR2: MDHEN, SYDVKM. V was pared by 2 bases and J by 0 bases, with 4 bases of the junction left unmatched. The CDR3 covers 16 residues. The CDR3 protein is CASSLGGTGASYEQYF. The CDR3 nucleotides are TGTGCCAGCAGTTTAGGGGGGACAGGGGCCTCCTACGAGCAGTACTTC.

The chain uses TRBV19 and TRBJ1-1, with 10 nucleotides matching TRBD1. Trimming cost V 5 bases and J 7 bases; bases outside gene matches: 7. CDR1 and CDR2 from the germline V gene are LNHDA and SQIVND (reference sequence). The CDR3 loop spans 14 amino acids. In nucleotides, the CDR3 is TGTGCCAGTAGTTTCAATCGGGACAGGGGTGAAGCTTTCTTT. This gives the protein CASSFNRDRGEAFF.

This clone was seen a single time. The rearrangement uses TRBV6-1 and TRBJ2-7; TRBD2 is a possible D gene (5 bases). This CDR3 is built from 16 residues. Germline V CDR1 and CDR2: MNHNS, SASEGT. V gave up 2 bases and J gave up 3 bases, with 17 bases separating them. The CDR3 loop is CASSERLRETNYEQYF. CDR3 sequence (DNA): TGTGCCAGCAGTGAAAGGCTCCGGGAAACCAACTACGAGCAGTACTTC.

The J gene is TRBJ1-6, the V gene TRBV30; 7 bases are shared with TRBD1. The V gene end was trimmed by 6 bases and the J gene end by 6 bases; junction bases not matched to a gene: 8. The germline V gene has CDR1 GTSNPN and CDR2 SVGIG (reference sequence). This CDR3 region has 14 residues. The CDR3 is CACQQGNLNSPLHF. CDR3 DNA sequence: TGTGCCTGTCAACAGGGGAACCTTAATTCACCCCTCCACTTT.

This sequence joins TRBV7-8 and TRBJ1-2; perhaps TRBD1 as D (5 bases). V lost 7 bases to trimming and J lost 2 bases, with 11 bases between them. The CDR3 consists of 13 residues. Germline V gives CDR1 SGHVS, CDR2 FQNEAQ. The CDR3 DNA follows: TGTGCCAGCACCAAACAGGAAAACTATGGCTACACCTTC. Protein product: CASTKQENYGYTF.

V is TRBV25-1 and J is TRBJ1-1, with D maybe TRBD1 (6 bases). Deletions cut 4 bases from V and 1 base from J, with 16 bases between. CDR1 and CDR2 (germline): MGHDK, SYGVNS. The CDR3 extends over 16 amino acids. CDR3 DNA sequence: TGTGCCAGCAGTGTACTGACAGGTCGCTCGAACACTGAAGCTTTCTTT. This codes for CASSVLTGRSNTEAFF.